These T cell receptor beta chains were read from a single sample in a study of Ad26.COV2.S vaccination and SARS-CoV-2 variants. The assay was immunoSEQ multiplex PCR, and TCRdb's table has in-frame clones only and misses some. The sample lists about 350,000 clones, about 89% occurring once. This sample comprised peripheral blood, obtained in a trial of Ad26.COV2.S vaccine versus placebo. The receptors stem from a person aged 18-65 years who received the Ad26.COV2.S COVID-19 vaccine or a placebo. Both conserved end residues are part of each CDR3. Each record gives: CDR3 protein, CDR3 DNA, D gene, V gene, J gene, clone size. The D gene is left open where the match is weak. Expanded clones get a size class; other rows say once, few or many, or leave the size out.

CDR3aa: CASSQAGGRQPQHF
CDR3nt: TGTGCCAGTAGTCAAGCAGGGGGGCGGCAGCCCCAGCATTTT
d_gene: TRBD1
v_gene: TRBV19
j_gene: TRBJ1-5
abundance: -

CDR3aa: CASSQRTGFYNEQFF
CDR3nt: TGTGCCAGCAGCCAACGGACAGGGTTCTACAATGAGCAGTTCTTC
d_gene: TRBD1
v_gene: TRBV3-1/TRBV3-2
j_gene: TRBJ2-1
abundance: once

CDR3aa: CASSPRTEETQYF
CDR3nt: TGTGCCAGCAGCCCGCGTACAGAAGAGACCCAGTACTTC
d_gene: -
v_gene: TRBV14
j_gene: TRBJ2-5
abundance: -

CDR3aa: CASSLQTDTQYF
CDR3nt: TGTGCCAGCAGCTTACAAACGGATACGCAGTATTTT
d_gene: -
v_gene: TRBV11-2
j_gene: TRBJ2-3
abundance: -

CDR3aa: CATIPGHPVNEQFF
CDR3nt: TGTGCCACTATTCCGGGACACCCGGTCAATGAGCAGTTCTTC
d_gene: -
v_gene: TRBV6-5
j_gene: TRBJ2-1
abundance: -

CDR3aa: CASSFYRAFDEKLFF
CDR3nt: TGTGCCAGCAGTTTTTACAGGGCTTTCGATGAAAAACTGTTTTTT
d_gene: -
v_gene: TRBV5-5
j_gene: TRBJ1-4
abundance: -

CDR3aa: CASSVDLGSGYNEQFF
CDR3nt: TGTGCCAGCAGCGTAGATCTGGGGTCAGGGTACAATGAGCAGTTCTTC
d_gene: -
v_gene: TRBV9
j_gene: TRBJ2-1
abundance: -

CDR3aa: CASTRDRDYTEAFF
CDR3nt: TGCGCCAGCACCCGGGACAGGGACTACACTGAAGCTTTCTTT
d_gene: TRBD1
v_gene: TRBV5-1
j_gene: TRBJ1-1
abundance: once

CDR3aa: CASSLVGWGSHNEQFF
CDR3nt: TGTGCCAGCAGCTTAGTTGGTTGGGGGTCTCACAATGAGCAGTTCTTC
d_gene: -
v_gene: TRBV7-9
j_gene: TRBJ2-1
abundance: -

CDR3aa: CASSLGGAANTGELFF
CDR3nt: TGCGCCAGCAGCTTGGGCGGGGCCGCGAACACCGGGGAGCTGTTTTTT
d_gene: -
v_gene: TRBV5-1
j_gene: TRBJ2-2
abundance: -

CDR3aa: CASSQVVNTEAFF
CDR3nt: TGTGCCAGCAGCCAAGTCGTGAACACTGAAGCTTTCTTT
d_gene: -
v_gene: TRBV3-1/TRBV3-2
j_gene: TRBJ1-1
abundance: -

CDR3aa: CASSQAGQPNSYEQYF
CDR3nt: TGCGCCAGCAGCCAAGCGGGACAGCCAAACTCCTACGAGCAGTACTTC
d_gene: TRBD1
v_gene: TRBV4-1
j_gene: TRBJ2-7
abundance: -

CDR3aa: CASSLEAGGDYGYTF
CDR3nt: TGTGCCAGCAGCTTAGAGGCAGGGGGCGACTATGGCTACACCTTC
d_gene: TRBD1
v_gene: TRBV7-9
j_gene: TRBJ1-2
abundance: -

CDR3aa: CASRPGQGTAKNIQYF
CDR3nt: TGTGCCAGCCGCCCGGGACAGGGAACGGCCAAAAACATTCAGTACTTC
d_gene: TRBD1
v_gene: TRBV28
j_gene: TRBJ2-4
abundance: few

CDR3aa: CSVEGWNEQYF
CDR3nt: TGCAGCGTTGAAGGTTGGAACGAGCAGTACTTC
d_gene: -
v_gene: TRBV29-1
j_gene: TRBJ2-7
abundance: -

CDR3aa: CASRRRTGDNSPLHF
CDR3nt: TGTGCCAGCAGGCGACGGACAGGGGACAATTCACCCCTCCACTTT
d_gene: TRBD1
v_gene: TRBV6-5
j_gene: TRBJ1-6
abundance: -

CDR3aa: CASSRHSNSGANVLTF
CDR3nt: TGTGCCAGCAGCCGTCATAGTAACTCTGGGGCCAACGTCCTGACTTTC
d_gene: -
v_gene: TRBV14
j_gene: TRBJ2-6
abundance: once